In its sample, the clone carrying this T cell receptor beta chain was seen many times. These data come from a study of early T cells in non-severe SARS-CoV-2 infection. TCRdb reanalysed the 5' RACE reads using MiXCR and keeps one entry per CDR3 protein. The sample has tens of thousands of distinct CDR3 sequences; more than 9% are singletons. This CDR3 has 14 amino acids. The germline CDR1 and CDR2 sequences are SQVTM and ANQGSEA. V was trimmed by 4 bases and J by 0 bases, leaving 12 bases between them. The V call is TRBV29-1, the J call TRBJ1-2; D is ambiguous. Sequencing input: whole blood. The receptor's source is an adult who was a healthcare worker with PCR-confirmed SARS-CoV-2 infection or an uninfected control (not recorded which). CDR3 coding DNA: TGCAGCGTTGTCTCGGCTGACGCTAACTATGGCTACACCTTC. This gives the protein CSVVSADANYGYTF.